Below are 29 T cell receptor beta chains sequenced from a single sample in a study of T cell responses to AZD1222 COVID-19 vaccine. The method was immunoSEQ multiplex PCR; TCRdb's version includes in-frame clones alone and lacks a portion of them. The table records roughly 130,000 clones, 86% of them present only once. This specimen consisted of peripheral blood, obtained on day 0 of AZD1222 vaccination. Receptors were obtained from an adult in good health.

The chain recombines TRBV5-6 with TRBJ1-1; 10 bases map to TRBD1. The CDR3 consists of 14 residues. V was clipped by 5 bases and J by 4 bases; unmatched bases: 5. From germline, CDR1 is SGHDT and CDR2 YYEEEE. The CDR3 loop is CASRSRTGGTEAFF. CDR3 sequence (DNA): TGTGCCAGCAGGTCGCGGACAGGGGGCACTGAAGCTTTCTTT.

V is TRBV30 and J is TRBJ2-1; the match to TRBD2 covers 14 bases. This CDR3 region has 16 residues. Per germline, CDR1 GTSNPN and CDR2 SVGIG (reference sequence). J gave up 9 bases and V 7 bases, and 14 bases lay outside the gene matches. CDR3 DNA: TGTGCCTACGGGACTAGCGGGAGAACACCCAAGGTTGAGCAGTTCTTC. Protein product: CAYGTSGRTPKVEQFF.

The V call is TRBV9, the J call TRBJ1-6, with a possible D match to TRBD1 (5 bases). This CDR3 comprises 15 residues. Germline loops: CDR1 SGDLS, CDR2 YYNGEE. Trimming left V 3 bases short and J 7 bases short, with 14 bases between. CDR3 bases: TGTGCCAGCAGCGCCGGCGGGGGTGGGAATTCACCCCTCCACTTT. Its translation is CASSAGGGGNSPLHF. Using reference TRBV9 and TRBJ1-6 for the parts outside the CDR3, the full variable domain is DSGVTQTPKHLITATGQRVTLRCSPRSGDLSVYWYQQSLDQGLQFLIQYYNGEERAKGNILERFSAQQFPDLHSELNLSSLELGDSALYFCASSAGGGGNSPLHFGNGTRLTVT.

Details on this clone: At one end, the junction sequence differs from germline, possibly due to a read error. This chain connects TRBV12-3 or TRBV12-4 to TRBJ1-2; D not certain. The CDR3 has 12 residues. CDR3 loop: CASSNTNYGYTF. As DNA, the CDR3 is TGTGCCAGCAGCAACACTAATTATGGCTACACCTTC.

V and J are TRBV6-5 and TRBJ2-3; perhaps TRBD2 as D (6 bases). Germline CDR1 MNHEY, CDR2 SVGAGI. This CDR3 region has 14 residues. Trimming cost V 2 bases and J 1 base, with 7 bases left between them. The CDR3 here is CASSYQRGTDTQYF. CDR3 nucleotides: TGTGCCAGCAGTTACCAGCGGGGCACAGATACGCAGTATTTT.

The CDR3 here is CASSLAGTRSYEQYF. In DNA, the CDR3 is TGTGCCAGCAGCTTAGCGGGGACACGGTCCTACGAGCAGTACTTC. The gene calls are TRBV7-2 and TRBJ2-7, with D tentatively TRBD1 (6 bases). Deletions cut 0 bases from V and 1 base from J, with 10 bases between. The CDR3 is 15 residues long. In germline, CDR1 is SGHTA, CDR2 FQGNSA. The full variable domain, rest sourced from reference TRBV7-2 and TRBJ2-7, is GAGVSQSPSNKVTEKGKDVELRCDPISGHTALYWYRQSLGQGLEFLIYFQGNSAPDKSGLPSDRFSAERTGGSVSTLTIQRTQQEDSAVYLCASSLAGTRSYEQYFGPGTRLTVT.

The rearrangement links TRBV7-9 to TRBJ2-3; perhaps TRBD2 as D (6 bases). Germline CDR1 and CDR2: SEHNR and FQNEAQ (reference sequence). V was shortened by 3 bases and J by 5 bases, with 21 bases between the two germline ends. The CDR3 contains 17 residues. CDR3 protein: CASSFSRVARRVDTQYF. Written as DNA, the CDR3 is TGTGCCAGCAGCTTCTCTCGGGTAGCTCGGAGGGTAGATACGCAGTATTTT. Filled out from reference TRBV7-9 and TRBJ2-3, the complete variable domain reads DTGVSQNPRHKITKRGQNVTFRCDPISEHNRLYWYRQTLGQGPEFLTYFQNEAQLEKSRLLSDRFSAERPKGSFSTLEIQRTEQGDSAMYLCASSFSRVARRVDTQYFGPGTRLTVL.

The rearrangement joins TRBV28 to TRBJ2-1; 10 nucleotides align to TRBD1. CDR3 length: 16 amino acids. V lost 2 bases to trimming and J lost 6 bases; unmatched junction nucleotides: 7. Germline CDR1 MDHEN, CDR2 SYDVKM. The CDR3 sequence is CASSLAGQGSVNEQFF. The DNA for the CDR3 is TGTGCCAGCAGTTTAGCGGGACAGGGGTCGGTCAATGAGCAGTTCTTC.

The chain combines TRBV7-9 with TRBJ1-1; no reliable D call. CDR3 length: 15 amino acids. Germline V gives CDR1 SEHNR, CDR2 FQNEAQ (reference sequence). The V and J ends lost 1 base and 2 bases respectively, with 11 bases between them. In nucleotides, the CDR3 is TGTGCCAGCAGCTTAGAATCAGCGATAAACACTGAAGCTTTCTTT. Residues: CASSLESAINTEAFF.

The table lists this clone with a count of one. This rearrangement joins TRBV5-6 to TRBJ2-7; D remains ambiguous. V was trimmed by 0 bases and J by 3 bases, leaving 16 bases between them. Germline V gene sequence: CDR1 SGHDT, CDR2 YYEEEE. The CDR3 loop spans 16 amino acids. The CDR3 region is CASSLARSERLYEQYF. CDR3 sequence (DNA): TGTGCCAGCAGCTTGGCCCGTTCTGAGAGACTCTACGAGCAGTACTTC.

V is TRBV4-2 and J is TRBJ2-5; 11 nucleotides line up with TRBD2. Germline V gene sequence: CDR1 LGHNA, CDR2 YNFKEQ. The CDR3 loop spans 15 amino acids. The ends lost 0 bases at V and 3 bases at J; junction bases unmatched: 0. The CDR3 nucleotides are TGTGCCAGCAGCCAAGAACTAGCGGGAGAAGAGACCCAGTACTTC. This codes for CASSQELAGEETQYF.

The chain uses TRBV4-2 and TRBJ2-2, with 10 nucleotides matching TRBD2. V dropped 0 bases and J dropped 1; count of bases not matched to a gene: 2. The germline V gene has CDR1 LGHNA and CDR2 YNFKEQ. The CDR3 is 17 amino acids. The CDR3 spells CASSQEASGRNTGELFF. As DNA, the CDR3 is TGTGCCAGCAGCCAAGAGGCTAGCGGGAGGAACACCGGGGAGCTGTTTTTT.

V gene TRBV5-8 combines with J gene TRBJ2-3, with a possible D match to TRBD1 (6 bases). Germline CDR1 reads SGHTS; CDR2 reads YDEGEE. CDR3 length equals 16 residues. With 0 bases removed from V and 4 bases from J, the gap between germline ends came to 15 bases. CDR3 nucleotide sequence: TGTGCCAGCAGCTTGGGTCTACAGGGTTCCGCAGATACGCAGTATTTT. Translation: CASSLGLQGSADTQYF.

The chain has TRBV28 and TRBJ2-7; TRBD2 matches at 10 bases. Trimming at V came to 4 bases and at J to 3 bases, leaving 9 bases not matched to a gene. CDR3 size: 16 residues. The germline CDR1 and CDR2 sequences are MDHEN and SYDVKM. CDR3 bases: TGTGCCAGCAGTTCGGTAGGACTAGCGGTTCTCTACGAGCAGTACTTC. Encoded protein: CASSSVGLAVLYEQYF.

V usage is TRBV18 and J usage is TRBJ2-5; no clear D. The germline V gene encodes CDR1 KGHSH and CDR2 LQKENI. The V and J ends lost 3 bases and 5 bases respectively, with 1 base between them. The CDR3 has 10 amino acids. DNA for the CDR3: TGTGCCAGCTCACCGGAGACCCAGTACTTC. Its protein product is CASSPETQYF.

This clone turned up a few times. The J gene is TRBJ1-1, the V gene TRBV7-8; D gene ambiguous. The ends were cut back, 2 bases at V and 1 base at J, with 8 bases in the middle. The CDR3 is made up of 14 amino acids. Germline V gives CDR1 SGHVS, CDR2 FQNEAQ. CDR3 bases: TGTGCCAGCAGCTTATTCTCCGAGAACACTGAAGCTTTCTTT. It codes for CASSLFSENTEAFF.

The rearrangement links TRBV7-6 to TRBJ2-5, with 10 positions matching TRBD2. This CDR3 contains 15 residues. Germline V gene lookup returns CDR1 SGHVS and CDR2 FNYEAQ. With 3 bases clipped from V and 0 bases from J, the junction kept 1 base outside the gene matches. The CDR3 loop reads CASSLGLAYQETQYF. DNA for the CDR3: TGTGCCAGCAGCTTGGGACTAGCGTACCAAGAGACCCAGTACTTC.

CDR3 nucleotide sequence: TGCGCCAGCAGCTTACAGGTTAGCACAGATACGCAGTATTTT. Amino acids: CASSLQVSTDTQYF. This rearrangement joins TRBV5-1 to TRBJ2-3; maybe TRBD1 (5 bases). CDR3 length: 14 amino acids. Germline V gives CDR1 SGHRS, CDR2 YFSETQ. V was pared by 2 bases and J by 0 bases, with 7 bases between.

V is TRBV9 and J is TRBJ2-5; D possibly matches TRBD1 or TRBD2 (6 bases each). Germline V lookup: CDR1 SGDLS, CDR2 YYNGEE. Between the trimmed V and J ends, which lost 1 base and 4 bases, there was a span of 14 bases. The CDR3 is 15 amino acids. The CDR3 loop reads CASSVSGGGLETQYF. As DNA, the CDR3 is TGTGCCAGCAGCGTATCCGGGGGCGGATTAGAGACCCAGTACTTC.

This clone came up once. The CDR3 region has the DNA TGCGCCAGCAGCTTGGTCGGACAGGGTTTAGATGGCTACACCTTC. This encodes CASSLVGQGLDGYTF. This chain uses TRBV5-1 with TRBJ1-2; 8 nucleotides line up with TRBD1. Per the germline V gene, CDR1 is SGHRS and CDR2 is YFSETQ. The V gene end was trimmed by 0 bases and the J gene end by 6 bases; junction bases not matched to a gene: 7. This CDR3 region has 15 residues.

This chain connects TRBV6-2 or TRBV6-3 to TRBJ2-3; tentative D call: TRBD2 (5 bases). In germline, CDR1 is MNHEY, CDR2 SVGEGT. This CDR3 has 15 amino acids. Trimming left V 6 bases short and J 2 bases short, with 15 bases between. The CDR3 is CASSRQLGTTDTQYF. The CDR3 bases are TGTGCCAGCAGCCGACAACTAGGAACCACAGATACGCAGTATTTT.

The chain joins TRBV30 to TRBJ2-7, with D hard to call. The CDR3 loop spans 11 amino acids. The germline gives CDR1 GTSNPN, CDR2 SVGIG (reference sequence). The V and J ends lost 2 bases and 2 bases respectively, with 4 bases between them. The CDR3 nucleotides read TGTGCCTGGAGTACAACCTACGAGCAGTACTTC. This codes for CAWSTTYEQYF.

This clone came up once. This chain uses TRBV7-2 with TRBJ2-4, with a tentative D call TRBD1 (5 bases). Germline CDR1 is SGHTA and CDR2 is FQGNSA. The V end lost 5 bases, the J end lost 5 bases, and 10 bases lay between the germline ends. There are 13 residues in the CDR3. The CDR3 bases are TGTGCCAGCAGCCGCTCGACAGAAAACATTCAGTACTTC. Its protein is CASSRSTENIQYF.

V usage is TRBV6-5 and J usage is TRBJ1-1, with TRBD1 identical over 11 bases. V gave up 2 bases and J gave up 8 bases; unmatched junction bases: 1. CDR1 is MNHEY, CDR2 SVGAGI, per germline. The CDR3 runs 13 residues. The CDR3 sequence is CASSYRDRGEAFF. The CDR3 DNA is TGTGCCAGCAGTTACCGGGACAGGGGGGAAGCTTTCTTT.

The rearrangement uses TRBV2 and TRBJ2-1, with TRBD2 identical over 10 bases. The CDR3 is 14 residues long. After removal of 7 bases from V and 6 bases from J, the junction contained 6 bases not matched to a gene. From germline, CDR1 is SNHLY and CDR2 FYNNEI. As DNA, the CDR3 is TGTGCCAGCAACCAGCGGGAGGGTGGCAATGAGCAGTTCTTC. This translates into CASNQREGGNEQFF. Full variable domain (missing parts from reference TRBV2 and TRBJ2-1): EPEVTQTPSHQVTQMGQEVILRCVPISNHLYFYWYRQILGQKVEFLVSFYNNEISEKSEIFDDQFSVERPDGSNFTLKIRSTKLEDSAMYFCASNQREGGNEQFFGPGTRLTVL.

The chain recombines TRBV29-1 with TRBJ1-1; possible D gene TRBD1, 5 bases. V gave up 3 bases and J gave up 7 bases, with 12 bases separating them. The CDR3 totals 12 residues. Per germline, CDR1 SQVTM and CDR2 ANQGSEA. DNA for the CDR3: TGCAGCGTTGATCTATATGACAGTGAAGCTTTCTTT. This codes for CSVDLYDSEAFF.

This chain uses TRBV7-2 with TRBJ1-2, with D uncertain. Trimming removed 0 bases at V and 1 base at J, with 6 bases between. The V gene's germline CDR1 is SGHTA and CDR2 FQGNSA. The CDR3 length is 14 residues. This CDR3 is CASSLAGFNYGYTF. CDR3 DNA sequence: TGTGCCAGCAGCTTAGCGGGGTTTAACTATGGCTACACCTTC.

The chain carries TRBV29-1 and TRBJ1-4; 9 bases fit TRBD1. In germline, CDR1 is SQVTM, CDR2 ANQGSEA. The CDR3 sequence is 17 residues long. J was trimmed by 2 bases and V by 4 bases; bases with no gene match: 11. CDR3 bases: TGCAGCGTTGTCCATCGAGGGACAGGGCCCACTAATGAAAAACTGTTTTTT. Protein product: CSVVHRGTGPTNEKLFF. Drawing the rest from reference TRBV29-1 and TRBJ1-4, the complete variable domain is SAVISQKPSRDICQRGTSLTIQCQVDSQVTMMFWYRQQPGQSLTLIATANQGSEATYESGFVIDKFPISRPNLTFSTLTVSNMSPEDSSIYLCSVVHRGTGPTNEKLFFGSGTQLSVL.

The chain uses TRBV27 and TRBJ1-2, with D possibly TRBD1 on 6 matching bases. The V end lost 5 bases, the J end lost 5 bases, and 21 bases lay between the germline ends. There are 16 residues in the CDR3. Germline V gene data show CDR1 as MNHEY and CDR2 as SMNVEV (reference sequence). This CDR3 is CASSLDSLNPGYGYTF. CDR3 DNA: TGTGCCAGCAGTCTGGACAGTTTAAATCCTGGTTATGGCTACACCTTC.